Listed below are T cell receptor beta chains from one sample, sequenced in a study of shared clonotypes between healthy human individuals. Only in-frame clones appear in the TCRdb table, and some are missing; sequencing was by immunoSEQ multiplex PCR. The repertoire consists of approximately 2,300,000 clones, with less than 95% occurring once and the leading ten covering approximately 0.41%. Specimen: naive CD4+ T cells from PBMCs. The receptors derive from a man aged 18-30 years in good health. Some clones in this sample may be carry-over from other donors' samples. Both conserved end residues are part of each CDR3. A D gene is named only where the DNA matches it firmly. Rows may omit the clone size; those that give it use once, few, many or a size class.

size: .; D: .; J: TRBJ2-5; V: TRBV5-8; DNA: TGTGCCAGCACCTGGTCCTGGACCCAGTACTTC; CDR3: CASTWSWTQYF
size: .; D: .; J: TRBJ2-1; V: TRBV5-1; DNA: TGCGCCAGCAGCTGGGAGCCGGTGAGCGGATCGGGGGAGCAGTTCTTC; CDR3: CASSWEPVSGSGEQFF
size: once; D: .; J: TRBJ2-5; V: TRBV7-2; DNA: TGTGCCAGCAGCCACGGTGGTTGGGGACCTCAAGAGACCCAGTACTTC; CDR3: CASSHGGWGPQETQYF
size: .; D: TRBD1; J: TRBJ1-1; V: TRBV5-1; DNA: TGCGCCAGCAGCGGACAGGGGAACACTGAAGCTTTCTTT; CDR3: CASSGQGNTEAFF
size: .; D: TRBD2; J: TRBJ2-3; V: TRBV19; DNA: TGTGCCAGTAGTTCGGGACTAGCGGGACTCGCAGATACGCAGTATTTT; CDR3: CASSSGLAGLADTQYF
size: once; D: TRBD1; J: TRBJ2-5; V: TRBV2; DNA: TGTGCCAGCAGTGACGGGACAGGGGGCGGGGAGACCCAGTACTTC; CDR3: CASSDGTGGGETQYF
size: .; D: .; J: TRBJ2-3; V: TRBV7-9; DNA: TGTGCCAGCAGCAAAGGACAGTTAATCACAGATACGCAGTATTTT; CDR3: CASSKGQLITDTQYF
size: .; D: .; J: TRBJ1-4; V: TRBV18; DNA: TGTGCCAGCTCACCCCCTCCGAGCCCGAGTAATGAAAAACTGTTTTTT; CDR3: CASSPPPSPSNEKLFF
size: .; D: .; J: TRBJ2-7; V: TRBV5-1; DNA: TGCGCCAGCAGCTTCGGTCAGGGTGGACGCGAGCAGTACTTC; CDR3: CASSFGQGGREQYF
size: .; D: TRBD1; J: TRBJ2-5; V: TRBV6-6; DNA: TGTGCCAGCAGTTACGCGACAGGGGGCGTGGAGACCCAGTACTTC; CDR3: CASSYATGGVETQYF
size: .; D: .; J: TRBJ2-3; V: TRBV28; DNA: TGTGCCAGCACCGAACCTAGCGGCACAGATACGCAGTATTTT; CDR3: CASTEPSGTDTQYF
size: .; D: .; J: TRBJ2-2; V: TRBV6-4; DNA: TGTGCCAGCAGCCCCTTGGGGGTTAACACCGGGGAGCTGTTTTTT; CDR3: CASSPLGVNTGELFF
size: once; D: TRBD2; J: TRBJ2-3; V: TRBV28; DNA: TGTGCCAGCAGTTTAGAAGCAGGGGGACTAGCGGGAGTTCCAGATACGCAGTATTTT; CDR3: CASSLEAGGLAGVPDTQYF
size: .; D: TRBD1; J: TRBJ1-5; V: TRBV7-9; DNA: TGTGCCAGCAGCTTAGTTGGGACAGGGGGAAACCAGCCCCAGCATTTT; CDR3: CASSLVGTGGNQPQHF
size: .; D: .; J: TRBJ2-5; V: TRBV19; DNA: TGTGCCAGTACCAGGGGCATTGACCAAGAGACCCAGTACTTC; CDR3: CASTRGIDQETQYF
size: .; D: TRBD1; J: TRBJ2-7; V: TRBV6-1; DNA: TGTGCCAGCAGGTACCGGACAGGGTACGAGCAGTACTTC; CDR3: CASRYRTGYEQYF
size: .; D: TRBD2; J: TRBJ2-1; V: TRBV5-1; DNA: TGCGCCAGCAGATTCGGACTAGCGGGATTAGTGTATGAGCAGTTCTTC; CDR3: CASRFGLAGLVYEQFF
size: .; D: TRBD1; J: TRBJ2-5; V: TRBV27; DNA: TGTGCCAGCAGTCCCACCGGGACAGGGTTTGATCCACCCCAAGAGACCCAGTACTTC; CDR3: CASSPTGTGFDPPQETQYF
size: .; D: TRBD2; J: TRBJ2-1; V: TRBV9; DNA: TGTGCCAGCAGCGTAACTAGCGGGACTTCCTACAATGAGCAGTTCTTC; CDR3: CASSVTSGTSYNEQFF
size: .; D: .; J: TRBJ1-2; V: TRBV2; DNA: TGTGCCAACAGAATGGACAGTAACTATGGCTACACCTTC; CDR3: CANRMDSNYGYTF
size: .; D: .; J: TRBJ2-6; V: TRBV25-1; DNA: TGTGCCAGCAGTGAAGCAGAGGGAAGAGCTGGGGCCAACGTCCTGACTTTC; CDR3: CASSEAEGRAGANVLTF
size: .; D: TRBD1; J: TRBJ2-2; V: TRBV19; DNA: TGTGCCAGTAGTATTAACAGGGGCGACACCGGGGAGCTGTTTTTT; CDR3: CASSINRGDTGELFF
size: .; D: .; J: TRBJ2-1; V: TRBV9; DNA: TGTGCCAGCAGCGTAGATGACTACAATGAGCAGTTCTTC; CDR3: CASSVDDYNEQFF
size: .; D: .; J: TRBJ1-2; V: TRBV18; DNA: TGTGCCAGCTCACCACTTGGAACGGGGGCGGATGGCTACACCTTC; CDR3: CASSPLGTGADGYTF
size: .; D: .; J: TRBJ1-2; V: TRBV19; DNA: TGTGCCAGTAGAAACCCCTCTAACTATGGCTACACCTTC; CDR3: CASRNPSNYGYTF
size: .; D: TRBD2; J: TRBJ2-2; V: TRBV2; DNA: TGTGCCAGCAGAGAAGCGGGAGAAGGTACCGGGGAGCTGTTTTTT; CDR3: CASREAGEGTGELFF
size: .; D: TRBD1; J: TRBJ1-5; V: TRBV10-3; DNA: TGTGCCATCAGTGAGTGGGGGCAGGGGGATCAGCCCCAGCATTTT; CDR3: CAISEWGQGDQPQHF
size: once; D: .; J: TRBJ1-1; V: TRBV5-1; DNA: TGCGCCAGCAGCTTGGCCGGGGGGCACACTGAAGCTTTCTTT; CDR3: CASSLAGGHTEAFF
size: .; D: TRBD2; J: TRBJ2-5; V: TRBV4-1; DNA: TGCGCCAGCAGCCAAAGGCTAGCGGAAGAGACCCAGTACTTC; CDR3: CASSQRLAEETQYF
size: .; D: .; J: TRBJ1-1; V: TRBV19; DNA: TGTGCCAGTAGCAGGGGTGGCCCTGAAGCTTTCTTT; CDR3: CASSRGGPEAFF
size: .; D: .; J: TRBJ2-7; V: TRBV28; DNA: TGTGCCAGCAGTTTATCCTCCGGGCGGTTCTACGAGCAGTACTTC; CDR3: CASSLSSGRFYEQYF
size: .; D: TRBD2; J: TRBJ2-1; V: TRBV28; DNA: TGTGCCAGCAGGGGGCAGCGGGAGTGGTACAATGAGCAGTTCTTC; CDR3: CASRGQREWYNEQFF
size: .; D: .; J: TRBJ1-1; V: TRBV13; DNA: TGTGCCAGCAGCTTCGTTACAGGATCTAACACTGAAGCTTTCTTT; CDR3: CASSFVTGSNTEAFF
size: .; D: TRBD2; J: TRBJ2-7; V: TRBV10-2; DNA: TGCGCCATCCGACTAGCGGGAGTCTACGAGCAGTACTTC; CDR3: CAIRLAGVYEQYF
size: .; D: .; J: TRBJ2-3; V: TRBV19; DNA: TGTGCCAGTAGTATAGAACCGTCCGAGACAGATACGCAGTATTTT; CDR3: CASSIEPSETDTQYF
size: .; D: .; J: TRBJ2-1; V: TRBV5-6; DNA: TGTGCCAGCAGCTGGGCGGTTGGGTCTAGCGCAAACAATGAGCAGTTCTTC; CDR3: CASSWAVGSSANNEQFF
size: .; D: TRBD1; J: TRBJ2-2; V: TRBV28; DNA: TGTGCCAGCAGTTTAATACTGACAGGGGGCACCGGGGAGCTGTTTTTT; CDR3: CASSLILTGGTGELFF
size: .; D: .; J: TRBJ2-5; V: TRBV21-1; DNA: TGTGCCAGCAGCAAGGCATCCGGGACAGGGGAGGGAGAGACCCAGTACTTC; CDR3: CASSKASGTGEGETQYF
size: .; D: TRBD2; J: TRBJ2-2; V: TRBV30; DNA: TGTGCCTGGAGGGGTAGCGGGAGGGCCCGCACCGGGGAGCTGTTTTTT; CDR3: CAWRGSGRARTGELFF
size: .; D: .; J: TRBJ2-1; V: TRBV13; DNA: TGTGCCAGCAGCCTTCCTCGAGGCCGGGCAAATGAGCAGTTCTTC; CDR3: CASSLPRGRANEQFF
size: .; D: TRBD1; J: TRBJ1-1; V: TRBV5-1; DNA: TGCGCCAGCAGCTTCGGGACAGGGTCCACTGAAGCTTTCTTT; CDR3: CASSFGTGSTEAFF
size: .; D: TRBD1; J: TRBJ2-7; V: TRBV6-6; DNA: TGTGCCAGCAGTTACGGTGGACAGGGAGACTACGAGCAGTACTTC; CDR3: CASSYGGQGDYEQYF
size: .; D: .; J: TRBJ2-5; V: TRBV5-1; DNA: TGCGCCAGCAGCTTGTCTGAGACCCAGTACTTC; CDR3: CASSLSETQYF
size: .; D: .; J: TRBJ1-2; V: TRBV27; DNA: TGTGCCAGCAGTTTACGACAGCACTATGGCTACACCTTC; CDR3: CASSLRQHYGYTF
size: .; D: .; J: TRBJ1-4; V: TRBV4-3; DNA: TGCGCCAGCAGCCAGGTTACAGCCCCCTGGGAAAAACTGTTTTTT; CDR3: CASSQVTAPWEKLFF
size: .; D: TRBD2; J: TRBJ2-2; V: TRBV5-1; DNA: TGCGCCAGCAGCTTCCCGCGGGGACTAGCGGGAGTACTAGGCACCGGGGAGCTGTTTTTT; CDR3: CASSFPRGLAGVLGTGELFF
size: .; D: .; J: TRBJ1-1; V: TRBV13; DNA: TGTGCCAGCAGACAACGCCGGGGGGCGGAGAACACTGAAGCTTTCTTT; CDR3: CASRQRRGAENTEAFF
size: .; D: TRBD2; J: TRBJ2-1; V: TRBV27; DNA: TGTGCCAGCAGCTCACAGAGGACTAGCGGTAGACAACCTTCGGGTGAGCAGTTCTTC; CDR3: CASSSQRTSGRQPSGEQFF
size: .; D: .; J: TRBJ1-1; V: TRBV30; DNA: TGTGCCTGGAGTGAAAGGATGAACACTGAAGCTTTCTTT; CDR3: CAWSERMNTEAFF
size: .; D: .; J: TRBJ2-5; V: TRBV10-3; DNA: TGTGCCATCAGTGGAAACCAAGAGACCCAGTACTTC; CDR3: CAISGNQETQYF
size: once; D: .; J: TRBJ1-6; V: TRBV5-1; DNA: TGCGCCAGCAGCCCCGGGACGGAGAATTCACCCCTCCACTTT; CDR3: CASSPGTENSPLHF
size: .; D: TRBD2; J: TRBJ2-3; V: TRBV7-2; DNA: TGTGCCAGCAGCTTGTTAGCGGGAGGTGCTAGCACAGATACGCAGTATTTT; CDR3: CASSLLAGGASTDTQYF